Listed below are T cell receptor beta chains from one sample, sequenced in a study of cytomegalovirus exposure and HLA in healthy donors. Data came from immunoSEQ multiplex PCR; TCRdb stores just in-frame clones and leaves some out. This table lists roughly 62,000 clones. Sequenced input: PBMCs. Receptors were obtained from a male donor in good health and CMV-seronegative. Both conserved end residues are part of each CDR3. A D gene is named only where the DNA matches it firmly.

CDR3aa	CDR3nt	j_gene	v_gene	d_gene
CASSPGQGAVETQYF	TGTGCCAGCAGCCCTGGACAGGGGGCTGTAGAGACCCAGTACTTC	TRBJ2-5	TRBV7-2	TRBD1
CATSRSSGTGIYGYTF	TGTGCCACCAGCAGGTCTTCGGGGACAGGAATCTATGGCTACACCTTC	TRBJ1-2	TRBV15	TRBD1
CASSLYGGAADKQYF	TGTGCCAGCAGCTTATACGGCGGGGCTGCAGATAAGCAGTATTTT	TRBJ2-3	TRBV7-2	NA
CASSLRPGNEQFF	TGTGCTAGCAGCTTGCGTCCGGGGAATGAGCAGTTCTTC	TRBJ2-1	TRBV7-7	NA
CASSPSGGNGELFF	TGTGCCAGCAGCCCTTCAGGGGGCAACGGGGAGCTGTTTTTT	TRBJ2-2	TRBV4-2	TRBD1
CASSFGTSGSGENQYF	TGTGCCAGCAGCTTCGGGACTAGCGGGAGTGGGGAGAACCAGTACTTC	TRBJ2-5	TRBV11-2	TRBD2
CASSPMVASNSYEQYF	TGTGCCAGCTCACCAATGGTAGCGAGCAACTCCTACGAGCAGTACTTC	TRBJ2-7	TRBV18	NA
CASSQGLAGTYEQYF	TGTGCCAGCAGCCAGGGACTAGCGGGGACCTACGAGCAGTACTTC	TRBJ2-7	TRBV9	TRBD2
CARSLGRGSTYEQYF	TGTGCCAGAAGCTTGGGGCGCGGGTCCACCTACGAGCAGTACTTC	TRBJ2-7	TRBV5-3	NA
CASSLRNSPLHF	TGTGCCAGCAGCCTGAGGAACTCACCCCTCCACTTT	TRBJ1-6	TRBV7-2	NA
CAWSGSGNEQFF	TGTGCCTGGAGTGGGTCGGGGAATGAGCAGTTCTTC	TRBJ2-1	TRBV30	NA
CASSTSGGSYGYTF	TGTGCCAGCAGTACTTCCGGAGGGAGCTATGGCTACACCTTC	TRBJ1-2	TRBV28	NA
CASRPNPSNQPQHF	TGTGCCAGCAGACCTAATCCTAGCAATCAGCCCCAGCATTTT	TRBJ1-5	TRBV28	NA
CASRSRGSGRSGANVLTF	TGTGCCAGCAGGTCCCGGGGTAGCGGGAGATCTGGGGCCAACGTCCTGACTTTC	TRBJ2-6	TRBV28	TRBD2
CASSQRTSGNYEQYF	TGTGCCAGCAGCCAACGGACTAGCGGTAACTACGAGCAGTACTTC	TRBJ2-7	TRBV7-9	TRBD2
CASRDRGDHEQYF	TGTGCCAGCCGGGATCGGGGTGACCACGAGCAGTACTTC	TRBJ2-7	TRBV6-1	NA
CASSGTGGYNEQFF	TGTGCCAGCTCCGGGACAGGTGGATACAATGAGCAGTTCTTC	TRBJ2-1	TRBV18	TRBD1
CAHAGENSPLHF	TGTGCCCACGCGGGGGAAAATTCACCCCTCCACTTT	TRBJ1-6	TRBV10-3	NA
CASSGAGGRGPYEQYF	TGTGCCAGCAGTGGCGCCGGGGGGAGAGGTCCCTACGAGCAGTACTTC	TRBJ2-7	TRBV6-6	TRBD2
CASSHGLAPDYGYTF	TGTGCCAGCAGCCACGGACTTGCCCCCGACTATGGCTACACCTTC	TRBJ1-2	TRBV14	NA
CASSLGGQFNQPQHF	TGTGCCAGCAGCTTAGGGGGACAGTTCAATCAGCCCCAGCATTTT	TRBJ1-5	TRBV7-2	TRBD1
CASSLKRRRLAGGGDNEQFF	TGTGCCAGCAGTTTAAAGAGGCGGAGGCTAGCGGGAGGGGGCGACAATGAGCAGTTCTTC	TRBJ2-1	TRBV28	TRBD2
CASSPTGSSYNEQFF	TGTGCCAGCTCACCGACGGGGAGCTCCTACAATGAGCAGTTCTTC	TRBJ2-1	TRBV18	NA
CASSLGGEQYF	TGTGCCAGCAGCCTCGGGGGCGAGCAGTACTTC	TRBJ2-7	TRBV6-5	NA
CASSLSLPGLAGVSYNEQFF	TGTGCCAGCAGTTTATCCCTACCGGGACTAGCGGGAGTATCCTACAATGAGCAGTTCTTC	TRBJ2-1	TRBV27	TRBD2
CASSYLGGSRGEQYF	TGTGCCAGCAGCTACCTCGGAGGGAGCCGGGGCGAGCAGTACTTC	TRBJ2-7	TRBV7-8	NA
CASSEVTPVMPQHF	TGTGCCAGCAGTGAAGTGACTCCGGTAATGCCCCAGCATTTT	TRBJ1-5	TRBV2	NA
CASSPVAGGPETQYF	TGTGCCAGCAGCCCCGTAGCGGGGGGGCCGGAGACCCAGTACTTC	TRBJ2-5	TRBV7-3	TRBD2
CASSLVQRSAYEQYF	TGTGCCAGCAGCTTGGTCCAGAGGAGCGCCTACGAGCAGTACTTC	TRBJ2-7	TRBV7-9	NA
CASSVGDTNQPQHF	TGTGCCAGCAGCGTAGGGGACACGAATCAGCCCCAGCATTTT	TRBJ1-5	TRBV9	NA
CASKASASTDTQYF	TGTGCCAGCAAGGCTAGCGCCTCCACAGATACGCAGTATTTT	TRBJ2-3	TRBV28	NA
CASSPRAGANVLTF	TGCGCCAGCAGCCCCAGGGCTGGGGCCAACGTCCTGACTTTC	TRBJ2-6	TRBV5-1	NA
CASSWGEGPPNTGELFF	TGTGCCAGCAGCTGGGGGGAGGGACCTCCGAACACCGGGGAGCTGTTTTTT	TRBJ2-2	TRBV7-3	TRBD2